This T cell receptor beta chain was sequenced in a study of beta chain features in type 1 diabetes. Expressed TCRB transcripts got sequenced, as all isolated RNA was reverse transcribed. The repertoire was sequenced with immunoSEQ multiplex PCR; TCRdb's copy has only in-frame clones and lacks some. The sample lists roughly 300,000 clones, 7% to 9% occurring once. The CDR3 is made up of 13 amino acids. The germline gives CDR1 MNHEY, CDR2 SVGAGI. Regarding this clone: At one end, the junction sequence differs from germline, possibly due to a read error.

The chain is built from TRBV6-5 and TRBJ1-4, with a weak D call TRBD1 (6 bases). The receptor comes from a woman younger than 35 in good health. The specimen was central memory CD4+ T cells from blood. The CDR3 protein is CAISEQGYEKLFF. The CDR3 DNA reads TGTGCCATCAGTGAACAGGGATACGAAAAACTGTTTTTT.